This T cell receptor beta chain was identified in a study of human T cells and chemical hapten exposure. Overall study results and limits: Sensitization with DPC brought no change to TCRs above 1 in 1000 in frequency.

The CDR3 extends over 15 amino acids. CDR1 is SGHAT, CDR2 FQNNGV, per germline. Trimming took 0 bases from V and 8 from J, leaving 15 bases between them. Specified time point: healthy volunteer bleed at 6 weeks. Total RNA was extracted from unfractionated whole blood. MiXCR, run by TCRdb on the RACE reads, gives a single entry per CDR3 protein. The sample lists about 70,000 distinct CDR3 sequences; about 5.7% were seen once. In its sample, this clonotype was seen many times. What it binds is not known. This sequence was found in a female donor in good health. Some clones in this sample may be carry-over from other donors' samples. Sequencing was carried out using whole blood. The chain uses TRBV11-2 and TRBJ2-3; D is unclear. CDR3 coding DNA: TGTGCCAGCAGCTTAGATCTGGGCCACCTTGCTACGCAGTATTTT. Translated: CASSLDLGHLATQYF.